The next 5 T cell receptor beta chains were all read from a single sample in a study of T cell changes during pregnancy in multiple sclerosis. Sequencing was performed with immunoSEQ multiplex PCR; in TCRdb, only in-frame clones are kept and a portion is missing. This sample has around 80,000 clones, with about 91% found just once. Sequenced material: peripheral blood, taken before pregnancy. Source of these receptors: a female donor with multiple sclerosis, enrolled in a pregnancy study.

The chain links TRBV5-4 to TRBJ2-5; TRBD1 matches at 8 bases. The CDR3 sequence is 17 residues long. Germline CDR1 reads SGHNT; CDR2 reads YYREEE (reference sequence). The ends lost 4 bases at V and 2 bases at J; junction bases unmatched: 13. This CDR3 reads CASSPPPGDRTQETQYF. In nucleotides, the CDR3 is TGTGCCAGCAGCCCGCCCCCCGGGGACAGGACGCAAGAGACCCAGTACTTC.

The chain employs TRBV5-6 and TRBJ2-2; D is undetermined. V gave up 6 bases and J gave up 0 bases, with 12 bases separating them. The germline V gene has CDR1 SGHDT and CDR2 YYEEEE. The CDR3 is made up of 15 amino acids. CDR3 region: CASNLLAANTGELFF. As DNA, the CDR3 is TGTGCCAGCAACCTCCTGGCCGCGAACACCGGGGAGCTGTTTTTT.

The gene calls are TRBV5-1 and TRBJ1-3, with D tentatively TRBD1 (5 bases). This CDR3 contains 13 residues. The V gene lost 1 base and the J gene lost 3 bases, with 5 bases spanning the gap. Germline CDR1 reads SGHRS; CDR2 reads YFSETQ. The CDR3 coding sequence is TGCGCCAGCAGCTTGACAGGTGGAAACACCATATATTTT. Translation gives CASSLTGGNTIYF.

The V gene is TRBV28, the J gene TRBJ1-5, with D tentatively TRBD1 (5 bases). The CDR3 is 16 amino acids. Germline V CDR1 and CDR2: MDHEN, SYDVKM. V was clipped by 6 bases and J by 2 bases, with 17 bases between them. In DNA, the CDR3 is TGTGCCAGCAGGGGCCCTGGGACTTGGGGCAATCAGCCCCAGCATTTT. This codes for CASRGPGTWGNQPQHF.

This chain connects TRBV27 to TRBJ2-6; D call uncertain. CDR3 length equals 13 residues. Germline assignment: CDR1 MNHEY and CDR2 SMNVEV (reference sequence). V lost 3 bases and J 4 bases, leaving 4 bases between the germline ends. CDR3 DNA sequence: TGTGCCAGCAGTTTTTCAGGGGCCAACGTCCTGACTTTC. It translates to CASSFSGANVLTF.